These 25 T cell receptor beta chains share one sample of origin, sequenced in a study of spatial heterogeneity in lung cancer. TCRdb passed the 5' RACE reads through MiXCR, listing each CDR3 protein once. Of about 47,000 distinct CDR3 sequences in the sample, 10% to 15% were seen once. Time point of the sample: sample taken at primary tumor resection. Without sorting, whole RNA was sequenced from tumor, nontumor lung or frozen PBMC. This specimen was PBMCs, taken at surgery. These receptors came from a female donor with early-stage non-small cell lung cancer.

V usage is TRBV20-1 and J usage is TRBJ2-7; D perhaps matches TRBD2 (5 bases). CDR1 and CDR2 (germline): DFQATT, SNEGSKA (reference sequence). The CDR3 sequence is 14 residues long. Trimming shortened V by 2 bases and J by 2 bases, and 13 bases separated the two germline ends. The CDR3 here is CSARTRVGPYEQYF. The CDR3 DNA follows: TGCAGTGCTAGAACGAGGGTAGGTCCCTACGAGCAGTACTTC.

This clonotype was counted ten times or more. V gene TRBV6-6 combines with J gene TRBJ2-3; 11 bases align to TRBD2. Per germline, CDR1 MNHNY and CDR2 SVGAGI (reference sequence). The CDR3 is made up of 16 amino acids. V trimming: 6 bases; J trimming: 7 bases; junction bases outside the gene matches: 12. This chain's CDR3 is CASSSLAGGRDNTQYF. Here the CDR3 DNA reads TGTGCCAGCAGCAGCCTAGCGGGGGGCCGGGACAATACGCAGTATTTT.

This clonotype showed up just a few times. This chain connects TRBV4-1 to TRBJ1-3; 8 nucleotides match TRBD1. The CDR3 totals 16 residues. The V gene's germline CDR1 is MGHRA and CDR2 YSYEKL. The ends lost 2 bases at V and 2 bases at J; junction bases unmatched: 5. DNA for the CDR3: TGCGCCAGCAGCCAACGACAGGGGAGAACTGGAAACACCATATATTTT. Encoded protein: CASSQRQGRTGNTIYF.

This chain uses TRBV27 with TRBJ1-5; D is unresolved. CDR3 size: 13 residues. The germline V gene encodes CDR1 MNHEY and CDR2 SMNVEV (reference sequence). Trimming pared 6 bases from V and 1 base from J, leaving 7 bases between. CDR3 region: CASSLRSNQPQHF. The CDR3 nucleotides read TGTGCCAGCAGCCTGAGGAGCAATCAGCCCCAGCATTTT.

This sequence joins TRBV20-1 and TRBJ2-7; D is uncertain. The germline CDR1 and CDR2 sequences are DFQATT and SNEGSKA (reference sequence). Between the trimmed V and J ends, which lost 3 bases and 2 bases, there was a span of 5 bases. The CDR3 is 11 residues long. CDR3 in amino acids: CSASDTYEQYF. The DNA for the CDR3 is TGCAGTGCTAGTGACACCTACGAGCAGTACTTC.

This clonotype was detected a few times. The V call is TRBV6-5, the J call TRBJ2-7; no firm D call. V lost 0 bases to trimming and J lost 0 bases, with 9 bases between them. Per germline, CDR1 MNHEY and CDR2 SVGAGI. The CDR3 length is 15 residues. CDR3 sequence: CASSYSSAVSYEQYF. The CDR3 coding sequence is TGTGCCAGCAGTTACTCTTCGGCGGTCTCCTACGAGCAGTACTTC.

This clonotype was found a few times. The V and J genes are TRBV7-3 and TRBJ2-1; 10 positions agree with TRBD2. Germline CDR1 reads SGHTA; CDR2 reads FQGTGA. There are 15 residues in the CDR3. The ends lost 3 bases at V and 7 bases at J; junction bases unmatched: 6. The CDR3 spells CASSFGLAGDNEQFF. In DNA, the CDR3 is TGTGCCAGCAGCTTCGGCCTAGCGGGGGATAATGAGCAGTTCTTC.

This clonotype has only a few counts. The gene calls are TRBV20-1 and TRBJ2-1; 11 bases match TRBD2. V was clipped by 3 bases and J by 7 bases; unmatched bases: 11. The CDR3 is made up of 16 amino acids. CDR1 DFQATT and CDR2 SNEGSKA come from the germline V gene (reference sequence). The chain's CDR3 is CSAREREGLAVNEQFF. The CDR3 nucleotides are TGCAGTGCTAGGGAGAGAGAGGGACTAGCGGTTAATGAGCAGTTCTTC.

The CDR3 loop reads CSADREIDTQYF. CDR3 bases: TGCAGCGCCGACAGGGAAATAGATACGCAGTATTTT. The chain has TRBV29-1 and TRBJ2-3; the match to TRBD1 covers 7 bases. The V gene's germline CDR1 is SQVTM and CDR2 ANQGSEA. The CDR3 length is 12 residues. Trimming at V came to 7 bases and at J to 5 bases, leaving 6 bases not matched to a gene.

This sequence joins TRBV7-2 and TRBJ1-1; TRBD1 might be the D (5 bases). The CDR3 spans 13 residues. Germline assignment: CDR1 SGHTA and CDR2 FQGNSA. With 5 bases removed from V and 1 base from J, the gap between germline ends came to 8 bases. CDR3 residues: CASSNQGNTEAFF. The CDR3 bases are TGTGCCAGCAGCAATCAGGGGAACACTGAAGCTTTCTTT.

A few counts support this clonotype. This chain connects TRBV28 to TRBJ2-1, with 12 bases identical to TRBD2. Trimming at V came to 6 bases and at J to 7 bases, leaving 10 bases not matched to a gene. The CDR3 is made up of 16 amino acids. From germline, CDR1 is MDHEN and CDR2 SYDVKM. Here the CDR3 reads CASRSLLAGGHNEQFF. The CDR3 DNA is TGTGCCAGCAGATCTCTCCTAGCGGGGGGGCATAATGAGCAGTTCTTC. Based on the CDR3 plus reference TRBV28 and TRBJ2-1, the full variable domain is DVKVTQSSRYLVKRTGEKVFLECVQDMDHENMFWYRQDPGLGLRLIYFSYDVKMKEKGDIPEGYSVSREKKERFSLILESASTNQTSMYLCASRSLLAGGHNEQFFGPGTRLTVL.

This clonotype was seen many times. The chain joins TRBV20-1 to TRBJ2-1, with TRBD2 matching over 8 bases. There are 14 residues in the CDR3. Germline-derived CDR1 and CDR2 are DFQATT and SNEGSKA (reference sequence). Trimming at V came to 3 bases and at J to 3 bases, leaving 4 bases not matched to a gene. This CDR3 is CSASRGGRYNEQFF. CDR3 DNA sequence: TGCAGTGCTAGTCGGGGGGGCCGCTACAATGAGCAGTTCTTC.

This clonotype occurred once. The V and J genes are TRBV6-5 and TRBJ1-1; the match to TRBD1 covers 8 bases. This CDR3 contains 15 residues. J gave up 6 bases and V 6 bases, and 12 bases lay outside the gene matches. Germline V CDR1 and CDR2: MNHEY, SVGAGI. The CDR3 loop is CASSQGQGQVPEAFF. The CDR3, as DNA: TGTGCCAGCAGCCAGGGGCAGGGACAGGTTCCTGAAGCTTTCTTT.

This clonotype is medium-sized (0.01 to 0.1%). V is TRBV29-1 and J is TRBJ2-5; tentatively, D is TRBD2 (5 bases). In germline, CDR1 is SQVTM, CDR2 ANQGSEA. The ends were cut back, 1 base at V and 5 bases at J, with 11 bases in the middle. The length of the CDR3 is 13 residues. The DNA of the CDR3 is TGCAGCGTTGAAGTAATTAGCGAGGAGACCCAGTACTTC. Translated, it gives CSVEVISEETQYF.

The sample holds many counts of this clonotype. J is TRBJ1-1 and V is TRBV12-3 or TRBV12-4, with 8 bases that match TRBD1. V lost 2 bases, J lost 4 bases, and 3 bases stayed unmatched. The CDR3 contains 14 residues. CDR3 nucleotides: TGTGCCAGCAGTTTAACAGGGGGAGTCACTGAAGCTTTCTTT. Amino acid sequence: CASSLTGGVTEAFF.

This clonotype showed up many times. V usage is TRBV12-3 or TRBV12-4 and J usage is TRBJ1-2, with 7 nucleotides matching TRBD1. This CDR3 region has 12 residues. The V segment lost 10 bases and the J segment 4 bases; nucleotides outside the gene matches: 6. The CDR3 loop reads CATRGGSYGYTF. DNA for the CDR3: TGTGCCACGCGAGGGGGCTCCTATGGCTACACCTTC.

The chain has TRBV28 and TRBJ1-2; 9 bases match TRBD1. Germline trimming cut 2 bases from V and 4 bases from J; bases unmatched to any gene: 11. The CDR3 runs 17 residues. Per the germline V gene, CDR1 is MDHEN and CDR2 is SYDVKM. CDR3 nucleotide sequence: TGTGCCAGCAGTTTAGGGGGACAGGGTTTGTCTGCCTATGGCTACACCTTC. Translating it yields CASSLGGQGLSAYGYTF.

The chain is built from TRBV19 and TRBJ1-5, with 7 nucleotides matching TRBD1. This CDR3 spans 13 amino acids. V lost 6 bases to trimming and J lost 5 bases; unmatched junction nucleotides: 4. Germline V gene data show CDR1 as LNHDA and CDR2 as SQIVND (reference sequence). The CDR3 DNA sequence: TGTGCCAGTAGCCGAGGACAGGATCAGCCCCAGCATTTT. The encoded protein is CASSRGQDQPQHF.

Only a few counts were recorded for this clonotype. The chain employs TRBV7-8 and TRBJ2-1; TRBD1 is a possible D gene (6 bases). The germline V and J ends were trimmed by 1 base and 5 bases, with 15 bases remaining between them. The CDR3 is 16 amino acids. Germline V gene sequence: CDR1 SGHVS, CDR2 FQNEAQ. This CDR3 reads CASSLGQGRSHNEQFF. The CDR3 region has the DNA TGTGCCAGCAGCTTAGGGCAGGGGCGTTCCCACAATGAGCAGTTCTTC. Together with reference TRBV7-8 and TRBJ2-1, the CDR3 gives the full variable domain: GAGVSQSPRYKVAKRGQDVALRCDPISGHVSLFWYQQALGQGPEFLTYFQNEAQLDKSGLPSDRFFAERPEGSVSTLKIQRTQQEDSAVYLCASSLGQGRSHNEQFFGPGTRLTVL.

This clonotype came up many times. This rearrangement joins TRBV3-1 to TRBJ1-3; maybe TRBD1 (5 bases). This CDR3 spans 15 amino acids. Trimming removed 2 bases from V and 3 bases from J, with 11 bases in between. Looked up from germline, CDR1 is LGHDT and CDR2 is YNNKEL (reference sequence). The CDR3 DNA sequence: TGTGCCAGCAGCCAAAGATCAGGGAGTGGAAACACCATATATTTT. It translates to CASSQRSGSGNTIYF.

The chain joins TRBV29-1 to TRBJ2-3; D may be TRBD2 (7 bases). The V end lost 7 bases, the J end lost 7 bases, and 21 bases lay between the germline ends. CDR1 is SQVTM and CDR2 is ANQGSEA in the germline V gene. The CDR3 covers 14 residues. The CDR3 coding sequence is TGCAGCGGAGGGGGGGCCTCCGGTCTGCATACGCAGTATTTT. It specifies CSGGGASGLHTQYF.

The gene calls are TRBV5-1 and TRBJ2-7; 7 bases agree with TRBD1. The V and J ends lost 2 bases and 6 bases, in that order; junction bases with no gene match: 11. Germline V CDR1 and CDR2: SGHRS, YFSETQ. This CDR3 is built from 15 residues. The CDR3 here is CASSLDREKAFEQYF. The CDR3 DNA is TGCGCCAGCAGCTTAGACAGGGAGAAAGCCTTCGAGCAGTACTTC.

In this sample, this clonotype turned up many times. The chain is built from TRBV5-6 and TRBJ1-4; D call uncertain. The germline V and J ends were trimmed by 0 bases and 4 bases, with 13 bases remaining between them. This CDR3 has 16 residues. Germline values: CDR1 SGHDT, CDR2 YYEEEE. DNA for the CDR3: TGTGCCAGCAGCTTGGCGTCCGGGGAGAGTAATGAAAAACTGTTTTTT. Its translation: CASSLASGESNEKLFF.

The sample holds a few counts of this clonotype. CDR3: CASSQVKGTAPRYEKLFF. Written as DNA, the CDR3 is TGCGCCAGCAGCCAAGTGAAGGGGACAGCTCCCCGGTATGAAAAACTGTTTTTT. The rearrangement links TRBV4-1 to TRBJ1-4; 7 nucleotides align to TRBD1. The CDR3 loop spans 18 amino acids. Germline V lookup: CDR1 MGHRA, CDR2 YSYEKL. Germline trimming cut 1 base from V and 6 bases from J; bases unmatched to any gene: 14.

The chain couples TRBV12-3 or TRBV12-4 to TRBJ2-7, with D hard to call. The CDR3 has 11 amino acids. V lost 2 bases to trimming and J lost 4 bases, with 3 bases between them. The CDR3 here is CASSLKYEQYF. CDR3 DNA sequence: TGTGCCAGCAGTTTAAAATACGAGCAGTACTTC.